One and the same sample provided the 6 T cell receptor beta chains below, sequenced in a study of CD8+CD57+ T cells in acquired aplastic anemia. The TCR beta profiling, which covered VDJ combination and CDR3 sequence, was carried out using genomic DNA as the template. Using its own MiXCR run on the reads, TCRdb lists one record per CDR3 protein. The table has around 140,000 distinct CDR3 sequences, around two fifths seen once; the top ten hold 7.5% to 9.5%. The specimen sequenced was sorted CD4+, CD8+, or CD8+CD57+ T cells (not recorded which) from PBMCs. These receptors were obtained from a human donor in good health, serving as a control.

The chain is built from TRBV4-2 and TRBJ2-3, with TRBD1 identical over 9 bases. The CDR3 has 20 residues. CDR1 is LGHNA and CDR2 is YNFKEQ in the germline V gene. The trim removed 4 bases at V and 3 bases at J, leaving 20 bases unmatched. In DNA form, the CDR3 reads TGTGCCAGCAGCCGACAGCCGGGACAGGGAGCAGGAGGGGTAACAGATACGCAGTATTTT. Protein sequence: CASSRQPGQGAGGVTDTQYF.

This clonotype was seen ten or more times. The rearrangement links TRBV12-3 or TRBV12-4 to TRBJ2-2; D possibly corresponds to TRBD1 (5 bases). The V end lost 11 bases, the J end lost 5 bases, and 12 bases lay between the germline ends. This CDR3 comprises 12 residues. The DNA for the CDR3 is TGTGCCTCAATGGGGCAGACCGGGGAGCTGTTTTTT. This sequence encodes CASMGQTGELFF.

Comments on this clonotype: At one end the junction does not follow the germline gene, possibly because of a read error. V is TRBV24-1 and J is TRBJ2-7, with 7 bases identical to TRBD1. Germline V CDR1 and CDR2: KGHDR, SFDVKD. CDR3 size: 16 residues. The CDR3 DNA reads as TGTGTCACCAATGATTCGAGCCTGACAGGGTCCTACGAGCAGTACTTC. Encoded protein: CVTNDSSLTGSYEQYF.

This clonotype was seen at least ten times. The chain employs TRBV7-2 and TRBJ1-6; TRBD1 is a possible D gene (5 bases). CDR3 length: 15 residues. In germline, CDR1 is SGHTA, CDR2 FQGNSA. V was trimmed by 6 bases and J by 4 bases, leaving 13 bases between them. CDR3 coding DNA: TGTGCCAGCAGTAGAACCGGGACTTATAATTCACCCCTCCACTTT. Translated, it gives CASSRTGTYNSPLHF.

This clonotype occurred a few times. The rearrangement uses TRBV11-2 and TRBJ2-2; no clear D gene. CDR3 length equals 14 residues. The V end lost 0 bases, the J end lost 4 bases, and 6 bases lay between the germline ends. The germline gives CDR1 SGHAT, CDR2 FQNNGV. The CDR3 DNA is TGTGCCAGCAGCTTAGATAGAGGCACCGGGGAGCTGTTTTTT. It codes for CASSLDRGTGELFF.

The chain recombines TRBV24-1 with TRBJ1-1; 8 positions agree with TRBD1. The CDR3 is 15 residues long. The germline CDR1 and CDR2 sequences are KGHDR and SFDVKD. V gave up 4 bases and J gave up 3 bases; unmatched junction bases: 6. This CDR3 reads CATSDPSTGDTEAFF. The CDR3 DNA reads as TGTGCCACCAGTGACCCTTCGACAGGGGACACTGAAGCTTTCTTT.